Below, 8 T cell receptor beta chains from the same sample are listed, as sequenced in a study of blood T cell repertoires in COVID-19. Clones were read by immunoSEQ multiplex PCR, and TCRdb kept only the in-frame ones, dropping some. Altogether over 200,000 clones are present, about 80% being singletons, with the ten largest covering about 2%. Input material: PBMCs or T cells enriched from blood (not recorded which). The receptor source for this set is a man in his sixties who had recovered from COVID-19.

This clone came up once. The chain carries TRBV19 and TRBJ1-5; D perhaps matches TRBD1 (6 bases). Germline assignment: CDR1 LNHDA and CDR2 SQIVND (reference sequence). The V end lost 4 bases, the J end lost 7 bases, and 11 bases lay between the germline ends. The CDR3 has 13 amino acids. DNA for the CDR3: TGTGCCAGTAGTAAGGACAGTTTCCAGCCCCAGCATTTT. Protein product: CASSKDSFQPQHF.

CDR3 loop: CASSQIQSYGYTF. In DNA form, the CDR3 reads TGTGCCAGCAGCCAGATACAGTCGTATGGCTACACCTTC. The chain employs TRBV3-1 (or the pseudogene TRBV3-2) and TRBJ1-2; no clear D gene. In germline, CDR1 is LGHDT, CDR2 YNNKEL (reference sequence). CDR3 length equals 13 residues. Trimming removed 3 bases at V and 5 bases at J, with 10 bases between.

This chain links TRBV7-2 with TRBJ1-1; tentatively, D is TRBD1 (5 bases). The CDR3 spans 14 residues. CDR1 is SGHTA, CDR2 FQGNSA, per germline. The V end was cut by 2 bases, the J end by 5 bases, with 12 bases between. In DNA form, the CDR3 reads TGTGCCAGCAGCTTATTGGGGGGGAGGACTGAAGCTTTCTTT. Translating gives CASSLLGGRTEAFF.

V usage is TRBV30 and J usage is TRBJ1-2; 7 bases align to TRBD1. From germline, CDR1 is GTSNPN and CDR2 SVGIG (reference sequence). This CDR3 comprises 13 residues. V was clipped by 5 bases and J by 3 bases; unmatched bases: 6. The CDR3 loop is CAWSRDSDYGYTF. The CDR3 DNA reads TGTGCCTGGTCTCGGGACAGTGACTATGGCTACACCTTC.

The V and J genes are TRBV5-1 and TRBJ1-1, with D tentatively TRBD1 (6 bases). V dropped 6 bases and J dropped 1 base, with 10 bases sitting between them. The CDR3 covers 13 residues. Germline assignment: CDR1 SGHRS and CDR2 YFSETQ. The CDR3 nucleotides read TGCGCCAGCAAGGGCAGGGGGAACACTGAAGCTTTCTTT. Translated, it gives CASKGRGNTEAFF.

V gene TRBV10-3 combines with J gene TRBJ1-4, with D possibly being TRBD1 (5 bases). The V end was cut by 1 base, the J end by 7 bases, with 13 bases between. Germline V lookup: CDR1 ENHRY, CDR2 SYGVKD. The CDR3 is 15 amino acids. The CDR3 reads CAISEFGGEGEKLFF. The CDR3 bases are TGTGCCATCAGTGAGTTCGGGGGAGAGGGTGAAAAACTGTTTTTT.

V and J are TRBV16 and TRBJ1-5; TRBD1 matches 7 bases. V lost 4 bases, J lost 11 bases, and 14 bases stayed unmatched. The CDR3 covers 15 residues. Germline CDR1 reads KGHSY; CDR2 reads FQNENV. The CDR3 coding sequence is TGTGCCAGCAGCCTACATGGGCAGGGGGAGGTAGCCCAGCATTTT. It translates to CASSLHGQGEVAQHF. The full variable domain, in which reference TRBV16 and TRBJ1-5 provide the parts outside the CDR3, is GEEVAQTPKHLVRGEGQKAKLYCAPIKGHSYVFWYQQVLKNEFKFLISFQNENVFDETGMPKERFSAKCLPNSPCSLEIQATKLEDSAVYFCASSLHGQGEVAQHFGDGTRLSIL.

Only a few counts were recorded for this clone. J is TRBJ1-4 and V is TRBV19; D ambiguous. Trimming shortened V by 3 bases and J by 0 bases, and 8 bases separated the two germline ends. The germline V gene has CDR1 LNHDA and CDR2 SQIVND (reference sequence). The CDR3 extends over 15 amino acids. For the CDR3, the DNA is TGTGCCAGTAGTATGGGCTTTGCAACTAATGAAAAACTGTTTTTT. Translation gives CASSMGFATNEKLFF.